These 9 T cell receptor beta chains originate from one sample sequenced in a study of graft-versus-host responses after intestinal transplantation. Their antigens are not known. Data came from immunoSEQ multiplex PCR; TCRdb stores just in-frame clones and leaves some out. The table lists about 85,000 clones, 85% to 95% of them singletons, with 7.6% in the top ten. This material consisted of unstimulated CD8+ T cells sorted from spleen or lymph node cells, taken before transplant. The receptors stem from a human donor who was the organ donor for an intestinal transplant.

The chain links TRBV13 to TRBJ2-1; a possible D gene is TRBD2 (5 bases). Germline loops: CDR1 PRHDT, CDR2 FYEKMQ (reference sequence). This CDR3 contains 15 residues. The V end was cut by 5 bases, the J end by 0 bases, with 11 bases between. The CDR3 sequence is CASSRTLSSYNEQFF. For the CDR3, the DNA is TGTGCCAGCAGCAGGACTCTCAGCTCCTACAATGAGCAGTTCTTC.

This clone was detected once. The chain has TRBV9 and TRBJ2-5, with unresolved D. This CDR3 is 12 amino acids long. CDR1 SGDLS and CDR2 YYNGEE come from the germline V gene. The V and J ends lost 3 bases and 2 bases respectively, with 5 bases between them. The CDR3 coding sequence is TGTGCCAGCAGCGGATTACAAGAGACCCAGTACTTC. This sequence encodes CASSGLQETQYF.

The V and J genes are TRBV13 and TRBJ2-2; TRBD1 matches 8 bases. CDR1 PRHDT and CDR2 FYEKMQ come from the germline V gene (reference sequence). Trimming cost V 5 bases and J 6 bases; bases outside gene matches: 11. The CDR3 spans 16 residues. The CDR3 DNA is TGTGCCAGCAGCGGCGGAGGGACAGGTGGAGCCGGGGAGCTGTTTTTT. Its protein is CASSGGGTGGAGELFF.

The J gene is TRBJ2-2, the V gene TRBV4-1; 8 nucleotides agree with TRBD1. J gave up 5 bases and V 4 bases, and 15 bases lay outside the gene matches. CDR1 MGHRA and CDR2 YSYEKL come from the germline V gene. The CDR3 is 18 amino acids. For the CDR3, the DNA is TGCGCCAGCAGCCGTTTGTTTATGGACAGGGTGTATACCGGGGAGCTGTTTTTT. Amino acids: CASSRLFMDRVYTGELFF.

The genes are TRBV5-6 and TRBJ2-1, with 16 positions matching TRBD2. Unmatched junction bases numbered 10, after V lost 5 bases and J lost 8 bases. Germline V gene data show CDR1 as SGHDT and CDR2 as YYEEEE. This CDR3 is 17 amino acids long. The CDR3 loop reads CASSHLGLAGGGDEQFF. Here the CDR3 DNA reads TGTGCCAGCAGTCACCTGGGACTAGCGGGAGGGGGCGATGAGCAGTTCTTC.

The rearrangement joins TRBV10-2 to TRBJ1-5; the D gene is possibly TRBD1 (5 bases). CDR3 length equals 12 residues. Germline CDR1 is WSHSY and CDR2 is SAAADI. Trimming shortened V by 6 bases and J by 2 bases, and 5 bases separated the two germline ends. The CDR3 sequence is CASRGGNQPQHF. Here the CDR3 DNA reads TGCGCCAGCAGGGGGGGCAATCAGCCCCAGCATTTT.

The V and J genes are TRBV6-1 and TRBJ2-1, with 9 bases aligning to TRBD2. From germline, CDR1 is MNHNS and CDR2 SASEGT. This CDR3 comprises 14 residues. The V segment lost 2 bases and the J segment 12 bases; nucleotides outside the gene matches: 8. CDR3 in amino acids: CASSEWAGGRGQFF. The DNA for the CDR3 is TGTGCCAGCAGTGAATGGGCGGGAGGGAGAGGGCAGTTCTTC.

The rearrangement uses TRBV9 and TRBJ2-5; the D call may be TRBD1 or TRBD2 (5 bases each). The CDR3 length is 15 residues. The ends were cut back, 2 bases at V and 4 bases at J, with 15 bases in the middle. CDR1 is SGDLS and CDR2 is YYNGEE in the germline V gene. DNA for the CDR3: TGTGCCAGCAGCGTCACCAACAGTGGGGGAGAGACCCAGTACTTC. Its protein product is CASSVTNSGGETQYF.

The chain combines TRBV13 with TRBJ2-5; D gene ambiguous. Trimming shortened V by 8 bases and J by 7 bases, and 14 bases separated the two germline ends. The germline V gene encodes CDR1 PRHDT and CDR2 FYEKMQ (reference sequence). The CDR3 is made up of 12 amino acids. Here the CDR3 reads CASQGPTGTQYF. The CDR3 DNA follows: TGTGCCAGCCAAGGGCCCACGGGGACCCAGTACTTC.